One sample yielded the 15 T cell receptor beta chains listed below, sequenced in a study of STAT5B mutations in CD4+ large granular lymphocyte leukemia. Assay used: immunoSEQ multiplex PCR; TCRdb lists only in-frame clones, some missing. The data hold roughly 600 clones, with roughly two thirds observed a single time. What was sequenced was PBMCs. The source of these receptors is a woman between 50 and 59 years old with CD4+ T-cell large granular lymphocyte leukemia.

The chain couples TRBV2 to TRBJ1-5, with TRBD1 identical over 12 bases. The V segment lost 4 bases and the J segment 4 bases; nucleotides outside the gene matches: 14. CDR3 length equals 19 residues. Per the germline V gene, CDR1 is SNHLY and CDR2 is FYNNEI. The chain's CDR3 is CASSGTGTGGAPPNQPQHF. CDR3 bases: TGTGCCAGCAGTGGAACCGGGACAGGGGGCGCGCCCCCAAATCAGCCCCAGCATTTT. Drawing the rest from reference TRBV2 and TRBJ1-5, the complete variable domain is EPEVTQTPSHQVTQMGQEVILRCVPISNHLYFYWYRQILGQKVEFLVSFYNNEISEKSEIFDDQFSVERPDGSNFTLKIRSTKLEDSAMYFCASSGTGTGGAPPNQPQHFGDGTRLSIL.

V usage is TRBV7-2 and J usage is TRBJ2-7; 12 nucleotides align to TRBD2. CDR1 is SGHTA and CDR2 is FQGNSA in the germline V gene. The length of the CDR3 is 18 residues. The V segment lost 1 base and the J segment 2 bases; nucleotides outside the gene matches: 9. CDR3 residues: CASSLEGSTSGRPYEQYF. CDR3 sequence (DNA): TGTGCCAGCAGCTTAGAGGGCTCTACTAGCGGGAGGCCCTACGAGCAGTACTTC.

DNA of the CDR3: TGCAGCGTAGGACTGATGCAAGAGACCCAGTACTTC. Residues: CSVGLMQETQYF. This chain uses TRBV29-1 with TRBJ2-5, with D maybe TRBD2 (5 bases). The germline V and J ends were trimmed by 6 bases and 2 bases, with 10 bases remaining between them. The CDR3 is 12 amino acids. The germline CDR1 and CDR2 sequences are SQVTM and ANQGSEA.

This clone has a handful of counts. The chain has TRBV7-8 and TRBJ1-5; D is uncertain. This CDR3 has 14 residues. Per the germline V gene, CDR1 is SGHVS and CDR2 is FQNEAQ. Trimming stripped 2 bases from V and 2 bases from J, with 7 bases between. DNA of the CDR3: TGTGCCAGCAGCTTACCGGGAGGCAATCAGCCCCAGCATTTT. This encodes CASSLPGGNQPQHF.

The CDR3 region is CAWRRVAYNEQFF. CDR3 nucleotides: TGTGCTTGGCGGAGGGTAGCTTACAATGAGCAGTTCTTC. The chain uses TRBV30 and TRBJ2-1; D is possibly TRBD2 (6 bases). CDR1 and CDR2 from the germline V gene are GTSNPN and SVGIG (reference sequence). This CDR3 has 13 residues.

This clone showed up just a few times. The CDR3: CAISAPGGDTEAFF. CDR3 in DNA: TGTGCCATCAGTGCCCCGGGGGGGGACACTGAAGCTTTCTTT. The V call is TRBV10-3, the J call TRBJ1-1; a possible D gene is TRBD1 (5 bases). Germline CDR1 reads ENHRY; CDR2 reads SYGVKD. V lost 4 bases, J lost 3 bases, and 12 bases lay in between. CDR3 length: 14 residues.

This clone was seen a few times. V is TRBV4-1 and J is TRBJ2-2, with 13 nucleotides matching TRBD2. With V trimmed by 1 base and J by 5 bases, 10 bases remained unmatched. The CDR3 runs to 19 residues. Germline values: CDR1 MGHRA, CDR2 YSYEKL. The CDR3 is CASSQAFGLAGDKTGELFF. Here the CDR3 DNA reads TGCGCCAGCAGCCAAGCCTTCGGACTAGCGGGAGATAAAACCGGGGAGCTGTTTTTT.

This rearrangement joins TRBV4-3 to TRBJ2-5; D is possibly TRBD1 (6 bases). Germline CDR1 LGHNA, CDR2 YSLEER. This CDR3 has 14 residues. Between the trimmed V and J ends, which lost 1 base and 2 bases, there was a span of 8 bases. DNA for the CDR3: TGCGCCAGCAGCCAAGCCGGGACACAAGAGACCCAGTACTTC. Amino acid sequence: CASSQAGTQETQYF.

The genes are TRBV7-3 and TRBJ2-2; 8 bases agree with TRBD2. From germline, CDR1 is SGHTA and CDR2 FQGTGA. This CDR3 has 16 residues. J was trimmed by 5 bases and V by 2 bases; bases with no gene match: 7. This chain's CDR3 is CASSLESGRETGELFF. For the CDR3, the DNA is TGTGCCAGCAGCTTAGAATCCGGGAGGGAGACCGGGGAGCTGTTTTTT.

This clone was detected only a few times. The chain links TRBV19 to TRBJ1-5; weak D call: TRBD1 (5 bases). The CDR3 has 15 residues. The V gene's germline CDR1 is LNHDA and CDR2 SQIVND (reference sequence). V was clipped by 7 bases and J by 3 bases, with 16 bases between them. The CDR3 spells CASTPNQGLNQPQHF. CDR3 nucleotides: TGTGCCAGTACCCCAAATCAGGGCCTCAATCAGCCCCAGCATTTT.

Only a few counts were recorded for this clone. This chain connects TRBV10-3 to TRBJ1-1, with D unclear. The CDR3 extends over 14 amino acids. V was pared by 2 bases and J by 3 bases, with 10 bases between. The germline V gene encodes CDR1 ENHRY and CDR2 SYGVKD. The CDR3 sequence: CAISEPGSDTEAFF. CDR3 bases: TGTGCCATCAGTGAGCCAGGATCGGACACTGAAGCTTTCTTT.

This clone has a handful of counts. The chain uses TRBV7-2 and TRBJ2-3; 8 bases are shared with TRBD2. With V trimmed by 5 bases and J by 0 bases, 7 bases remained unmatched. The CDR3 spans 16 residues. The germline V gene has CDR1 SGHTA and CDR2 FQGNSA. In DNA, the CDR3 is TGTGCCAGCAGCCCTAGCGGGCCTTCTAGCACAGATACGCAGTATTTT. This sequence encodes CASSPSGPSSTDTQYF. The full variable domain, with the rest looked up from reference TRBV7-2 and TRBJ2-3, is GAGVSQSPSNKVTEKGKDVELRCDPISGHTALYWYRQSLGQGLEFLIYFQGNSAPDKSGLPSDRFSAERTGGSVSTLTIQRTQQEDSAVYLCASSPSGPSSTDTQYFGPGTRLTVL.

The chain carries TRBV7-9 and TRBJ2-3, with 9 nucleotides matching TRBD2. CDR1 and CDR2 (germline): SEHNR, FQNEAQ (reference sequence). The CDR3 spans 15 residues. After removal of 6 bases from V and 0 bases from J, the junction contained 4 bases not matched to a gene. CDR3 sequence reads: CASRELAGSTDTQYF. The DNA for the CDR3 is TGTGCCAGCAGAGAGCTAGCGGGAAGCACAGATACGCAGTATTTT.

This rearrangement joins TRBV18 to TRBJ1-1; unclear D gene. Germline values: CDR1 KGHSH, CDR2 LQKENI. This CDR3 region has 11 residues. Trimming pared 3 bases from V and 7 bases from J, leaving 6 bases between. In nucleotides, the CDR3 is TGTGCCAGCTCACCCTCAGGTGAAGCTTTCTTT. Translated: CASSPSGEAFF.

The CDR3 region has the DNA TGTGCCAGCAGCCCCTGGACTAGAACAGATACGCAGTATTTT. Amino acid sequence: CASSPWTRTDTQYF. The chain joins TRBV11-2 to TRBJ2-3, with 7 bases matching TRBD2. The ends lost 5 bases at V and 3 bases at J; junction bases unmatched: 5. In germline, CDR1 is SGHAT, CDR2 FQNNGV. The CDR3 consists of 14 residues.